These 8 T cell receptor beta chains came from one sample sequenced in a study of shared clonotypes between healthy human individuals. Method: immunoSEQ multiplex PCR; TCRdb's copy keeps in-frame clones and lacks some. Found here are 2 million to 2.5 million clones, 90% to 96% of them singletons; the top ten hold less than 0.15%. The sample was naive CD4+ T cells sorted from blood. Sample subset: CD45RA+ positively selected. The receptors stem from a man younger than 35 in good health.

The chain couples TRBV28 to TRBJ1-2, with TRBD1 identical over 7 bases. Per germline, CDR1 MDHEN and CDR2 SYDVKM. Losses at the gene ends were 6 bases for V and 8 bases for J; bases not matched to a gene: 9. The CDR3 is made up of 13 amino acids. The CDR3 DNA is TGTGCCAGCAGCCGGGGGACAGTCCGCGGCTACACCTTC. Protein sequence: CASSRGTVRGYTF.

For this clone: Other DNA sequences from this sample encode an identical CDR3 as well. The DNA for the CDR3 is TGCGCCAGCAGCTTGGGGGGTACCAATCAGCCCCAGCATTTT. This codes for CASSLGGTNQPQHF. The J gene is TRBJ1-5, the V gene TRBV5-1, with D unclear. Deletions cut 0 bases from V and 3 bases from J, with 7 bases between. Looked up from germline, CDR1 is SGHRS and CDR2 is YFSETQ. The CDR3 sequence is 14 residues long.

DNA of the CDR3: TGTGCCAGCAGCCAAAGCGGGGCTCCCTACGAGCAGTACTTC. It translates to CASSQSGAPYEQYF. The chain employs TRBV6-1 and TRBJ2-7; the match to TRBD2 covers 7 bases. CDR3 length equals 14 residues. Germline V gives CDR1 MNHNS, CDR2 SASEGT. V shed 6 bases and J 2 bases; nucleotides not matched to a gene: 7.

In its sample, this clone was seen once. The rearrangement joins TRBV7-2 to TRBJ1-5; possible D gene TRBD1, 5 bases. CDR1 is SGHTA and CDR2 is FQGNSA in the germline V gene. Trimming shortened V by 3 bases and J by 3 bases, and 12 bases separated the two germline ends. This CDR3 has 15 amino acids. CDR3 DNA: TGTGCCAGCAGCTTCGGGACGGGGATCAATCAGCCCCAGCATTTT. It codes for CASSFGTGINQPQHF.

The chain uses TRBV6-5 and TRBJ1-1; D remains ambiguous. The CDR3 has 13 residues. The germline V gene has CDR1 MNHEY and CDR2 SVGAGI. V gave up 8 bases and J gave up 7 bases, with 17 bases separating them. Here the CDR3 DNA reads TGTGCCAGCGGTCGTACTGAGTGGGATGAAGCTTTCTTT. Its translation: CASGRTEWDEAFF.

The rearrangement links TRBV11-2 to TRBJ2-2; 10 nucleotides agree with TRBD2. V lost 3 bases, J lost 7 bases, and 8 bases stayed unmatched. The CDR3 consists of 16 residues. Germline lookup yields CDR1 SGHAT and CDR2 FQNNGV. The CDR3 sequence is CASSLSGGAISGELFF. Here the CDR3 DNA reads TGTGCCAGCAGCTTGAGCGGGGGGGCCATAAGCGGGGAGCTGTTTTTT.

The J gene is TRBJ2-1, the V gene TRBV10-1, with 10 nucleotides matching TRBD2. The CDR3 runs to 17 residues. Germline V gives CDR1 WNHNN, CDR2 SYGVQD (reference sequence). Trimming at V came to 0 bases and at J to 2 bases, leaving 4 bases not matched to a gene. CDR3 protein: CASSESTLAGAYNEQFF. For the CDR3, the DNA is TGCGCCAGCAGTGAGTCGACCCTAGCGGGAGCCTACAATGAGCAGTTCTTC.

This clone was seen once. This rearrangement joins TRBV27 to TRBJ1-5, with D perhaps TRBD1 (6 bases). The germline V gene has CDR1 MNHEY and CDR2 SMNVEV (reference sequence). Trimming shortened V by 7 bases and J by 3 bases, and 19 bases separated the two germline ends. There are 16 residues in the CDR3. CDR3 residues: CASKSGTWANNQPQHF. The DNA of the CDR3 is TGTGCCAGCAAGTCCGGGACATGGGCAAACAATCAGCCCCAGCATTTT.